The 16 T cell receptor beta chains given below trace back to one sample, sequenced in a study of CD8+CD57+ T cells in acquired aplastic anemia. TCR beta VDJ combinations and CDR3 sequences were profiled from genomic DNA. A single record per CDR3 protein comes from TCRdb applying MiXCR to the reads. Among hundreds of thousands of distinct CDR3 sequences listed, 60% to 80% were seen once. Sequenced: sorted CD4+, CD8+, or CD8+CD57+ T cells (not recorded which) from PBMCs. The source of these receptors is a human donor in good health, serving as a control.

For this clonotype: One end of the junction is discordant with germline, which a read error may explain. V usage is TRBV15 and J usage is TRBJ1-2; a weak D match, TRBD1 (5 bases). CDR1 is LNHNV, CDR2 YYDKDF, per germline (reference sequence). This CDR3 has 13 residues. The CDR3 DNA reads as TGTGCCAGCAGCAGAGGTGGGGACTCTTACTACACCTTC. Protein product: CASSRGGDSYYTF.

CDR3 coding DNA: TGTGCCAGCAGCCCAGTGGGCAGCTACGAGCAGTACTTC. Translated: CASSPVGSYEQYF. The chain recombines TRBV7-2 with TRBJ2-7; D uncertain. The ends were cut back, 5 bases at V and 3 bases at J, with 11 bases in the middle. The CDR3 has 13 residues. Germline values: CDR1 SGHTA, CDR2 FQGNSA.

To note about this clonotype: One base away lies a much larger clone, so this may be a sequencing read error. This chain uses TRBV6-5 with TRBJ1-4, with D unresolved. This CDR3 contains 13 residues. The ends were cut back, 2 bases at V and 5 bases at J, with 6 bases in the middle. CDR1 is MNHEY and CDR2 is SVGAGI in the germline V gene. The CDR3 reads CASSYLPNEKLFF. CDR3 DNA sequence: TGTGCCAGCAGTTACCTCCCGAATGAAAAACTGTTTTTT.

The genes are TRBV12-3 or TRBV12-4 and TRBJ1-6; no firm D call. Trimming removed 6 bases at V and 18 bases at J, with 21 bases between. CDR3 length: 13 amino acids. The CDR3 nucleotides read TGTGCCAGCAGGGTGCGAAAAGCTCCCTCCCGCCACTTT. As protein: CASRVRKAPSRHF.

Regarding this clonotype: The germline gene is not matched at one end of the junction; a read error may be the cause. This CDR3 reads CASSIGPAYQATEYF. CDR3 sequence (DNA): TGTGCCAGTAGTATCGGGCCAGCCTACCAAGCGACCGAGTACTTC. The V gene is TRBV19, the J gene TRBJ2-5; D is undetermined. The CDR3 is made up of 15 amino acids. Looked up from germline, CDR1 is LNHDA and CDR2 is SQIVND (reference sequence).

This clonotype was seen many times. This sequence joins TRBV10-3 and TRBJ2-7; 8 bases match TRBD1. J gave up 3 bases and V 5 bases, and 6 bases lay outside the gene matches. The CDR3 has 14 amino acids. Germline assignment: CDR1 ENHRY and CDR2 SYGVKD. The CDR3 sequence is CAISSSDRVYEQYF. Written as DNA, the CDR3 is TGTGCCATCAGTTCTTCGGACAGGGTCTACGAGCAGTACTTC.

With regard to this clonotype: Since the CDR3 does not end with the conserved phenylalanine or tryptophan, this likely comes from a read error. The DNA is left out, because the CDR3 cannot be placed on it with certainty; the CDR3 is given as TCRdb lists it. The V call is TRBV2, the J call TRBJ2-2. The CDR3 has 15 residues if both end residues are counted. The germline V gene has CDR1 SNHLY and CDR2 FYNNEI. The CDR3 region is CASKQRLGEKLFFVS.

This clonotype showed up just a few times. The gene calls are TRBV30 and TRBJ1-2, with a possible D match to TRBD1 (5 bases). Germline CDR1 reads GTSNPN; CDR2 reads SVGIG (reference sequence). Trimming left V 0 bases short and J 1 base short, with 12 bases between. This CDR3 has 15 amino acids. The CDR3 spells CAWSVPDRFNYGYTF. The CDR3 DNA follows: TGTGCCTGGAGTGTACCCGACAGATTTAACTATGGCTACACCTTC.

This clonotype was counted only a few times. The rearrangement links TRBV6-2 or TRBV6-3 to TRBJ2-4; 8 bases are shared with TRBD1. Germline V gene lookup returns CDR1 MNHEY and CDR2 SVGEGT. CDR3 size: 18 residues. The junction had 9 bases not matched to a gene; V was cut back by 2 bases and J by 0 bases. CDR3 protein: CASSYVRGRELAKNIQYF. In nucleotides, the CDR3 is TGTGCCAGCAGTTACGTCAGGGGGCGAGAGCTAGCCAAAAACATTCAGTACTTC.

As regards this clonotype: The CDR3 ends on some other residue instead of the conserved phenylalanine or tryptophan, so this is likely a read error. The V call is TRBV10-3, the J call TRBJ2-1; D not resolved. The CDR3 has 11 residues. CDR1 ENHRY and CDR2 SYGVKD come from the germline V gene. The CDR3: CATSDLYEQFL. The CDR3 bases are TGTGCCACCAGTGATTTATATGAGCAGTTCCTC.

This chain links TRBV2 with TRBJ1-4; unclear D gene. The CDR3 runs to 15 residues. Germline CDR1 and CDR2: SNHLY and FYNNEI. The V gene lost 6 bases and the J gene lost 0 bases, with 11 bases spanning the gap. CDR3 sequence (DNA): TGTGCCAGCAGACCTTCGACTGCAACTAATGAAAAACTGTTTTTT. Encoded protein: CASRPSTATNEKLFF. The full variable domain, with the rest looked up from reference TRBV2 and TRBJ1-4, is EPEVTQTPSHQVTQMGQEVILRCVPISNHLYFYWYRQILGQKVEFLVSFYNNEISEKSEIFDDQFSVERPDGSNFTLKIRSTKLEDSAMYFCASRPSTATNEKLFFGSGTQLSVL.

The rearrangement uses TRBV9 and TRBJ1-2; the D gene is possibly TRBD1 (6 bases). The germline V and J ends were trimmed by 0 bases and 4 bases, with 10 bases remaining between them. Germline V gene data show CDR1 as SGDLS and CDR2 as YYNGEE. The CDR3 sequence is 14 residues long. The CDR3 DNA follows: TGTGCCAGCAGCGTAGACAGGGAAGGCTATGGCTACACCTTC. It is translated as CASSVDREGYGYTF.

This clonotype is medium-sized (0.01 to 0.1%) by share. V usage is TRBV7-8 and J usage is TRBJ2-7; no clear D. This CDR3 spans 11 amino acids. V was cut by 4 bases and J by 3 bases, with 4 bases left in between. Germline CDR1 reads SGHVS; CDR2 reads FQNEAQ. CDR3 DNA: TGTGCCAGCAGCTCCCGCTACGAGCAGTACTTC. This sequence encodes CASSSRYEQYF.

The J gene is TRBJ2-2, the V gene TRBV7-2; 7 bases are shared with TRBD2. J lost 11 bases, V lost 5 bases, and 17 bases had no gene match. There are 16 residues in the CDR3. From germline, CDR1 is SGHTA and CDR2 FQGNSA. CDR3 protein: CASSMGGGETHDELFF. CDR3 nucleotides: TGTGCCAGCAGCATGGGGGGGGGGGAGACCCACGACGAGCTGTTTTTT. The whole variable domain, remainder taken from reference TRBV7-2 and TRBJ2-2, is GAGVSQSPSNKVTEKGKDVELRCDPISGHTALYWYRQSLGQGLEFLIYFQGNSAPDKSGLPSDRFSAERTGGSVSTLTIQRTQQEDSAVYLCASSMGGGETHDELFFGEGSRLTVL.

This chain links TRBV2 with TRBJ1-2, with D perhaps matching TRBD1 (5 bases). CDR1 SNHLY and CDR2 FYNNEI come from the germline V gene. There are 14 residues in the CDR3. V dropped 6 bases and J dropped 5 bases, with 16 bases sitting between them. The CDR3 loop is CASSGGPADYGYTF. Written as DNA, the CDR3 is TGTGCCAGCAGCGGGGGACCGGCGGATTATGGCTACACCTTC. The full variable domain, its missing parts supplied by reference TRBV2 and TRBJ1-2, is EPEVTQTPSHQVTQMGQEVILRCVPISNHLYFYWYRQILGQKVEFLVSFYNNEISEKSEIFDDQFSVERPDGSNFTLKIRSTKLEDSAMYFCASSGGPADYGYTFGSGTRLTVV.

This clonotype came up many times. The V gene is TRBV20-1, the J gene TRBJ2-6; no firm D call. The germline V and J ends were trimmed by 6 bases and 4 bases, with 16 bases remaining between them. This CDR3 region has 15 residues. The germline V gene encodes CDR1 DFQATT and CDR2 SNEGSKA (reference sequence). In DNA form, the CDR3 reads TGCAGTGCCACGGTCCCGGGTTCCGGGGCCAACGTCCTGACTTTC. Residues: CSATVPGSGANVLTF.